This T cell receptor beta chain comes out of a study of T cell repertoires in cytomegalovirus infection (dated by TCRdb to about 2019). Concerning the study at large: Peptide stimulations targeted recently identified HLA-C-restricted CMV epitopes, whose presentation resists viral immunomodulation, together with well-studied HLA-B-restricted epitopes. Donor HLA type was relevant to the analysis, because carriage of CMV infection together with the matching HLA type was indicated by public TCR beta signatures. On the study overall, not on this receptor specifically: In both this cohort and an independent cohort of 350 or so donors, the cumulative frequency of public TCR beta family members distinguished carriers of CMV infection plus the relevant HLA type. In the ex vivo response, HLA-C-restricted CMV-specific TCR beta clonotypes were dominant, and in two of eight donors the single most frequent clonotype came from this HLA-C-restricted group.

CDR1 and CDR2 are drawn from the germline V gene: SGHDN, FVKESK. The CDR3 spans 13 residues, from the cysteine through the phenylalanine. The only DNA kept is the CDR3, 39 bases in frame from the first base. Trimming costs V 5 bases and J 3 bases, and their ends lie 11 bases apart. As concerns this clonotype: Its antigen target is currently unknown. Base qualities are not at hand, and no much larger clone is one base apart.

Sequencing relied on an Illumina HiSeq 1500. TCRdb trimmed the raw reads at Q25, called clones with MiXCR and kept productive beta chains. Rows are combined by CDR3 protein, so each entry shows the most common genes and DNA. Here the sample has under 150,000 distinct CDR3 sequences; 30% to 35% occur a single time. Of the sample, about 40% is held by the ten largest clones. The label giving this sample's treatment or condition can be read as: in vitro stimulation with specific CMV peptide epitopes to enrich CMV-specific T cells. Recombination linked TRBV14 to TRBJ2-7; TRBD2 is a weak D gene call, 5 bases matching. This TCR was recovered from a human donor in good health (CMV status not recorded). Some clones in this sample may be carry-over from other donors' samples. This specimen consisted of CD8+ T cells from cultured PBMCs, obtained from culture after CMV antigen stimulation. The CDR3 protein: CASSGTRDYEQYF. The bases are TGTGCCAGCAGCGGAACTAGAGACTACGAGCAGTACTTC.